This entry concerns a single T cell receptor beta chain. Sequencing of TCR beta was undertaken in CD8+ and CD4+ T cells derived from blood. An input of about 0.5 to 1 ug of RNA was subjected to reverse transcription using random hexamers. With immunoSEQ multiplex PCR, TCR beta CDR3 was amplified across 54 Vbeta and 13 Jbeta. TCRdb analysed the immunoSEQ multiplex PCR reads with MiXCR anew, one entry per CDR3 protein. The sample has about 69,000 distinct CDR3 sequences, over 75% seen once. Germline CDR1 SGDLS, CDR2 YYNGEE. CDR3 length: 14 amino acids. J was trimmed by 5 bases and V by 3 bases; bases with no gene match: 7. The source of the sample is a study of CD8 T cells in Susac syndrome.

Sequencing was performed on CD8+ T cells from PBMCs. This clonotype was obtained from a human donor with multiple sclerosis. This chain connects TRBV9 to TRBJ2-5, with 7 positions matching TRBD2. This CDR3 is CASSGSGNPETQYF. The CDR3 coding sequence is TGTGCCAGCAGCGGCAGCGGGAATCCTGAGACCCAGTACTTC.